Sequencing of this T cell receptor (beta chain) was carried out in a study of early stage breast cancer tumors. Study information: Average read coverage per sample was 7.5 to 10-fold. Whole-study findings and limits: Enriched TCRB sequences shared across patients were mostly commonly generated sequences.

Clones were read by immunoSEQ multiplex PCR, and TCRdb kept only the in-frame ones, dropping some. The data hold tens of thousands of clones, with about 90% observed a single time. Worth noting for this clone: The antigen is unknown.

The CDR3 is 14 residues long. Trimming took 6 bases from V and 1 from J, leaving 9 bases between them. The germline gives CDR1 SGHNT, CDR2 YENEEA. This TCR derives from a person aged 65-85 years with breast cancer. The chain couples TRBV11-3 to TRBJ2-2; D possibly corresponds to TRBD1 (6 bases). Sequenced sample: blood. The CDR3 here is CASRKQGNTGELFF. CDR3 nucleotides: TGTGCCAGCAGGAAACAGGGGAACACCGGGGAGCTGTTTTTT.